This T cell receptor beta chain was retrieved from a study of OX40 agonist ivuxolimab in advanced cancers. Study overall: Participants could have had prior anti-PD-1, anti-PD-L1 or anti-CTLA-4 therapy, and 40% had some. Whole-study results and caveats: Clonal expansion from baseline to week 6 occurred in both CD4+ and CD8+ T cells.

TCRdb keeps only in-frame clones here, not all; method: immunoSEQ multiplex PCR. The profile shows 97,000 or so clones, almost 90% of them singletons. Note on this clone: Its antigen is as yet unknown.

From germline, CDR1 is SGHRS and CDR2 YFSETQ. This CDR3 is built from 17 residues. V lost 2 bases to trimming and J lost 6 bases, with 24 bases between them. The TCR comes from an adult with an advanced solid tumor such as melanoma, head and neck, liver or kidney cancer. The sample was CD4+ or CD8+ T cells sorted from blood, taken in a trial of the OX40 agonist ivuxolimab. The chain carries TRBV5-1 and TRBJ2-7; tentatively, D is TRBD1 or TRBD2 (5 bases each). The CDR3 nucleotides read TGCGCCAGCAGCTTAACCTTCCGGATTGGGGGATATAGCGAGCAGTACTTC. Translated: CASSLTFRIGGYSEQYF. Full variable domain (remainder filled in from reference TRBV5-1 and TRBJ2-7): KAGVTQTPRYLIKTRGQQVTLSCSPISGHRSVSWYQQTPGQGLQFLFEYFSETQRNKGNFPGRFSGRQFSNSRSEMNVSTLELGDSALYLCASSLTFRIGGYSEQYFGPGTRLTVT.